The present entry profiles one T cell receptor (beta chain) with its context. Its antigen is not known. The source of the sample is a study of OX40 agonist ivuxolimab in advanced cancers. Study-level background: The study gave patients intravenous ivuxolimab at 0.01 to 10 mg/kg every 2 weeks. From roughly 23 to 85 years was the age range, with a mean of roughly 64 years, and about 78% were male. Therapy given before enrollment (anti-PD-1, anti-PD-L1 or anti-CTLA-4) was allowed, and roughly 42% had some. Study findings and constraints: At 0.1 to 3.0 mg/kg and by week 6, clonal expansion occurred in CD4+ and CD8+ blood T cells.

TCRdb keeps only in-frame clones here, not all; method: immunoSEQ multiplex PCR. The sample holds about 67,000 clones, roughly nine tenths seen once. CDR3 length: 16 residues. J lost 3 bases, V lost 5 bases, and 3 bases had no gene match. The germline CDR1 and CDR2 sequences are SGHTA and FQGTGA. The receptor was isolated from an adult with an advanced solid tumor such as melanoma, head and neck, liver or kidney cancer. The sequencing used CD4+ or CD8+ T cells sorted from blood, collected in a trial of the OX40 agonist ivuxolimab. This rearrangement joins TRBV7-3 to TRBJ2-1; 14 nucleotides match TRBD2. CDR3: CASSQTSGRVYNEQFF. The CDR3 DNA follows: TGTGCCAGCAGCCAGACTAGCGGGAGGGTCTACAATGAGCAGTTCTTC.